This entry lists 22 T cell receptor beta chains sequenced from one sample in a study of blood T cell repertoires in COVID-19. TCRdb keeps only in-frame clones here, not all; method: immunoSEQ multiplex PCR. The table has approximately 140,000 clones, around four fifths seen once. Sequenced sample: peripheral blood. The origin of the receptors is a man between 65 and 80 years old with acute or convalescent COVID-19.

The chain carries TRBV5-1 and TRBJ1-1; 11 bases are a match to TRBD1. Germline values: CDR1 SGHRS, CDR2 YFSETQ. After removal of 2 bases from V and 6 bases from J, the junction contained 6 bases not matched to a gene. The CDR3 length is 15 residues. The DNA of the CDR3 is TGCGCCAGCAGCTTATTAGGACAGGGGGCGCCTGAAGCTTTCTTT. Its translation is CASSLLGQGAPEAFF.

The CDR3 loop reads CASSYQYEQYF. The CDR3 DNA reads TGTGCCAGCAGCTATCAGTACGAGCAGTACTTC. The gene calls are TRBV7-2 and TRBJ2-7; D is ambiguous. The CDR3 covers 11 residues. V was shortened by 4 bases and J by 4 bases, with 5 bases between the two germline ends. Germline V lookup: CDR1 SGHTA, CDR2 FQGNSA.

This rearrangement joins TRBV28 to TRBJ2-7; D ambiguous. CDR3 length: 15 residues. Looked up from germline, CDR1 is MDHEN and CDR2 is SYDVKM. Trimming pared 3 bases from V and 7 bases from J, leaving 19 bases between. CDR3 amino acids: CASSFPGSPSREQYF. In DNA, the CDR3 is TGTGCCAGCAGTTTTCCGGGTTCCCCTTCTAGGGAGCAGTACTTC.

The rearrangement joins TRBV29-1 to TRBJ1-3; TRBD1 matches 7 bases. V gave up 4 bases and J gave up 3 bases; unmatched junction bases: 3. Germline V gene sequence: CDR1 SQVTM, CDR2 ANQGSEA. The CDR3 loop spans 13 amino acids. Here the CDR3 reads CSVGTGGGNTIYF. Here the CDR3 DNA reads TGCAGCGTTGGGACAGGCGGTGGAAACACCATATATTTT.

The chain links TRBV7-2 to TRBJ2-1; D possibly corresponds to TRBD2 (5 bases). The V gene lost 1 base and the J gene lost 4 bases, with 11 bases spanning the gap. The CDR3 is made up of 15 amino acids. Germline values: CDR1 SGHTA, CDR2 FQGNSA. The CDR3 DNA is TGTGCCAGCAGCTTAGGGGAGTGGTTGTACAATGAGCAGTTCTTC. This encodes CASSLGEWLYNEQFF.

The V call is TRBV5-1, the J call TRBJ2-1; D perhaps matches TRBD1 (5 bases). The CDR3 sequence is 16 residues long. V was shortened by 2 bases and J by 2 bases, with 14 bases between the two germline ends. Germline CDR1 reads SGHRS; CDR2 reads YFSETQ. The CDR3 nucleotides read TGCGCCAGCAGCTTCAGCTCAGGGCACCCCTACAATGAGCAGTTCTTC. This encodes CASSFSSGHPYNEQFF.

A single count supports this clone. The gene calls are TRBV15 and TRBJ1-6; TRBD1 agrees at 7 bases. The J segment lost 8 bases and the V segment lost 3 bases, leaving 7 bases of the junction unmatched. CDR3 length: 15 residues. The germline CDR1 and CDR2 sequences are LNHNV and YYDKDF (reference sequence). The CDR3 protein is CATSRTGNEDSPLHF. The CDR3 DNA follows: TGTGCCACCAGCAGGACAGGGAATGAGGATTCACCCCTCCACTTT.

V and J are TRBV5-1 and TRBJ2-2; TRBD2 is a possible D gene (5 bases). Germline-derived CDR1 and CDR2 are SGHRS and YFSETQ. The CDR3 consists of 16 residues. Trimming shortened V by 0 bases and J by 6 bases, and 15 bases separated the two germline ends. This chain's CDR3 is CASSLEMRAVAGELFF. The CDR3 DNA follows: TGCGCCAGCAGCTTGGAGATGAGGGCTGTCGCCGGGGAGCTGTTTTTT. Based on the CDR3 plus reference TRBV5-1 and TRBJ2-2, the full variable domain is KAGVTQTPRYLIKTRGQQVTLSCSPISGHRSVSWYQQTPGQGLQFLFEYFSETQRNKGNFPGRFSGRQFSNSRSEMNVSTLELGDSALYLCASSLEMRAVAGELFFGEGSRLTVL.

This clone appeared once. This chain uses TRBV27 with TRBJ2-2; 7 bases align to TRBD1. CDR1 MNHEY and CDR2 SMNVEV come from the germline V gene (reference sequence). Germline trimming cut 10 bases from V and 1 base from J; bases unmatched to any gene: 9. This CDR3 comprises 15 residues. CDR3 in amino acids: CATEWTGQNTGELFF. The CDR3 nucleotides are TGTGCCACAGAATGGACAGGCCAGAACACCGGGGAGCTGTTTTTT.

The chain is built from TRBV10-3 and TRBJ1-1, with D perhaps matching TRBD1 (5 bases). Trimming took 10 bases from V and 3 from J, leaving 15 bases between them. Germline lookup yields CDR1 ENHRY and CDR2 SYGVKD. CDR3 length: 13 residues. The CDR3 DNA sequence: TGTGCCAGGCGGAGGGACGCGGACACTGAAGCTTTCTTT. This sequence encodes CARRRDADTEAFF.

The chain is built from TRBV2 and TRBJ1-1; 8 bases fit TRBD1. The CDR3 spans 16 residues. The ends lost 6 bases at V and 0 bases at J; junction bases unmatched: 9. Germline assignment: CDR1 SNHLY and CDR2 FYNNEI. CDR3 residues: CASRRAGGAVNTEAFF. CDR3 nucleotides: TGTGCCAGCAGGAGAGCAGGGGGCGCGGTGAACACTGAAGCTTTCTTT.

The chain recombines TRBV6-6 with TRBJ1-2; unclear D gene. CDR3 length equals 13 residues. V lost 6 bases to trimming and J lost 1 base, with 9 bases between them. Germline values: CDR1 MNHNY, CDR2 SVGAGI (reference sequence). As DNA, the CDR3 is TGTGCCAGCAGCACACAGATTAACTATGGCTACACCTTC. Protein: CASSTQINYGYTF.

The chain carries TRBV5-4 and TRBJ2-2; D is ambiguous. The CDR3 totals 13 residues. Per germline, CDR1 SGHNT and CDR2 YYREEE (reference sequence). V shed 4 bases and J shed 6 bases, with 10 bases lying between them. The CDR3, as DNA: TGTGCCAGCAGCCAATTGTTTTCCGGGGAGCTGTTTTTT. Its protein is CASSQLFSGELFF.

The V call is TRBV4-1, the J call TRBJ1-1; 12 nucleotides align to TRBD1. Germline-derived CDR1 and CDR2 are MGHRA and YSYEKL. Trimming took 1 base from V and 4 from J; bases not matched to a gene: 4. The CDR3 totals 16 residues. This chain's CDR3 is CASSQAPGQGATEAFF. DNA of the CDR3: TGCGCCAGCAGCCAAGCCCCGGGACAGGGGGCCACTGAAGCTTTCTTT.

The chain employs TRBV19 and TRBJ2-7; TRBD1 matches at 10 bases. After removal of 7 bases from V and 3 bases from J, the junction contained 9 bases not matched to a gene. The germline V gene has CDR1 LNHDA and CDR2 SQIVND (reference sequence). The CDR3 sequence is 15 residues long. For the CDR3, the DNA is TGTGCCAGTAAATCCCAGGACAGGGGGGACTACGAGCAGTACTTC. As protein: CASKSQDRGDYEQYF.

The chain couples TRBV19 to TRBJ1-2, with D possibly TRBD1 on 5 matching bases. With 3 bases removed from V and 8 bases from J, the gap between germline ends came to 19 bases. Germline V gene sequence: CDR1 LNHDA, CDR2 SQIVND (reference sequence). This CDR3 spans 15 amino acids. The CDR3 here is CASSMTQGGVGGYTF. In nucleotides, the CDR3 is TGTGCCAGTAGTATGACGCAGGGCGGGGTTGGCGGCTACACCTTC.

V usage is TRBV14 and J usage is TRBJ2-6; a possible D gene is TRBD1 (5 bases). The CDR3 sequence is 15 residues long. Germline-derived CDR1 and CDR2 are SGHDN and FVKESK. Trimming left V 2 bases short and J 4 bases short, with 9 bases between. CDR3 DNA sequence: TGTGCCAGCAGCCAATTCAGGGTCGGGGCCAACGTCCTGACTTTC. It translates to CASSQFRVGANVLTF. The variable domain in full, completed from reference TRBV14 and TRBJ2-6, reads EAGVTQFPSHSVIEKGQTVTLRCDPISGHDNLYWYRRVMGKEIKFLLHFVKESKQDESGMPNNRFLAERTGGTYSTLKVQPAELEDSGVYFCASSQFRVGANVLTFGAGSRLTVL.

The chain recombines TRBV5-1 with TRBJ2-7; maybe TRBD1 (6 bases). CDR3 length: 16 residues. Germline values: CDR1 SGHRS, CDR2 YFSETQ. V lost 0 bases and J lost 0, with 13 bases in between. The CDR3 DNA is TGCGCCAGCAGCTTGGATGGCAGGGGTTTCTCCTACGAGCAGTACTTC. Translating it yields CASSLDGRGFSYEQYF.

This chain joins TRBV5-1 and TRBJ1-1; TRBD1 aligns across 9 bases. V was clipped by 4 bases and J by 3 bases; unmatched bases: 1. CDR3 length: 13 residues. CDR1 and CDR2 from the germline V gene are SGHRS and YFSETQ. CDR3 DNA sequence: TGCGCCAGCAGCCGACAGGGGGACACTGAAGCTTTCTTT. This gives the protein CASSRQGDTEAFF.

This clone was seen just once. CDR3 sequence: CASSVDDYSNQPQHF. DNA of the CDR3: TGTGCCAGCAGCGTAGACGACTATAGCAATCAGCCCCAGCATTTT. The chain carries TRBV9 and TRBJ1-5; the D is unclear. The V and J ends lost 0 bases and 0 bases respectively, with 7 bases between them. This CDR3 has 15 amino acids. Germline CDR1 reads SGDLS; CDR2 reads YYNGEE.

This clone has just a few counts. The CDR3 loop is CASSPARTGTDTQYF. DNA of the CDR3: TGTGCCAGCAGCCCGGCGCGGACAGGGACAGATACGCAGTATTTT. This rearrangement joins TRBV3-1 (or the pseudogene TRBV3-2) to TRBJ2-3, with 8 bases fitting TRBD1. Per the germline V gene, CDR1 is LGHDT and CDR2 is YNNKEL (reference sequence). The CDR3 length is 15 residues. The ends lost 4 bases at V and 3 bases at J; junction bases unmatched: 6.

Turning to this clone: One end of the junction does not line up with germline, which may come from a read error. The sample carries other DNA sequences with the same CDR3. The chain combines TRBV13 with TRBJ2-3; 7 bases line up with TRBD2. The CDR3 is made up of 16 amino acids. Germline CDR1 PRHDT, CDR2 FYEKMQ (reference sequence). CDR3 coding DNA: TGTGCCAGCAGCACGTCGAGACTAGCCGGCACAGATACGCAATATTTT. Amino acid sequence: CASSTSRLAGTDTQYF. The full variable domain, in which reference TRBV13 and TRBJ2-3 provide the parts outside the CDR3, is AAGVIQSPRHLIKEKRETATLKCYPIPRHDTVYWYQQGPGQDPQFLISFYEKMQSDKGSIPDRFSAQQFSDYHSELNMSSLELGDSALYFCASSTSRLAGTDTQYFGPGTRLTVL.